This T cell receptor (beta chain) was observed in a study of blood T cell repertoires in COVID-19 (TCRdb year 2020). Concerning the study at large: The collaborator samples originated in the United States, Italy and Spain and spanned the acute and convalescent phases of COVID-19. Deeply sampled blood TCRbeta repertoires from subjects exposed to, actively infected with, or recovered from COVID-19 were included in the dataset. The repertoires were made available in a free public database intended to serve as a resource for research on the immune response to SARS-CoV-2. HLA class I and class II types, where available, came from metadata supplied by the sample provider rather than from assay-based typing. The samples were drawn from the first 160 participants of the ongoing ImmuneRACE study and from 950 to 1,500 subjects provided by 6 global collaborators. Sample metadata almost always included a de-identified subject ID, COVID-19 status, age in years and sex. The prospective study material was composed of cDNA or gDNA derived from T cells, B-cell-depleted T cells, or PBMCs. The paper's findings and limits, for the study overall: The quantity of clinical and demographic metadata differed by source and by participant and was supplied without curation.

This clone has a single count. Its antigen is still unknown. No much larger clone exists at a distance of one base, and base qualities are not known. The collaborating institutions used their own protocols to collect whole blood in K2EDTA tubes. For TCRbeta analysis, collaborators shipped samples in one of three forms: frozen whole blood, isolated PBMCs, or DNA extracted from either of those sample types. TCRbeta CDR3 regions were amplified from genomic DNA by means of the immunoSEQ Assay, a bias-controlled multiplex PCR. In the original analysis: Nucleated cell counts per sample were estimated from amplification of reference gene primers within the assay. Sequence reads were collapsed and filtered to measure the absolute abundance of every unique TCRbeta CDR3 rearrangement. Productive Simpson clonality was computed per sample as the square root of Simpson's diversity index over productive rearrangements. Not all clones reach the TCRdb copy of this immuneACCESS table, which keeps in-frame sequences only. Checked studies attribute under half of the gap to unresolved V genes and leave the rest unexplained. Clonal size and the V and J genes are those of that table, whereas D and trimming came from the DNA. The sample records about 93,000 clones, 80% of which are singletons. Under 20% of the sample goes to the ten largest clones.

This TCR was sampled from a human donor in a cohort sampled during active COVID-19. Material for sequencing was peripheral blood.

CDR3 reads: CASSSHNGVSPQHF. The bases are TGTGCCAGCAGCTCACACAACGGGGTGTCGCCCCAGCATTTT. The sequence is built from TRBV28 and TRBJ1-5; no D gene is confidently identified. CDR1 and CDR2 are read off the germline V gene as MDHEN and SYDVKM. Between the V and J ends, shortened by 6 bases and 9 bases respectively, the junction contains 18 bases. The CDR3 covers 14 residues, taking in both the cysteine and the phenylalanine. The sequence is cut down to CDR3 DNA, 42 bases in frame from base 1.